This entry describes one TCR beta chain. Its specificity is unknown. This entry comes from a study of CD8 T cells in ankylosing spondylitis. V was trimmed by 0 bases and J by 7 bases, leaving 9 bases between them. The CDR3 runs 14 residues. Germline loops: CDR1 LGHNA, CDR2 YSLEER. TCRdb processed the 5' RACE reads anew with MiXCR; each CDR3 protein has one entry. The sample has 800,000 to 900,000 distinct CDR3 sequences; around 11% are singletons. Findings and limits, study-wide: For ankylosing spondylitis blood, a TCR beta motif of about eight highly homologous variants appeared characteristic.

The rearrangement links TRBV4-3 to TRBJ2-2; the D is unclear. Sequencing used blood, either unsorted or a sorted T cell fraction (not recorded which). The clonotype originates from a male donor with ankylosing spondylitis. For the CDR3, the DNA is TGCGCCAGCAGCCAAGATGGATGGGGCGGGGAGCTGTTTTTT. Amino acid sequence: CASSQDGWGGELFF.